This T cell receptor beta chain originates from a study of graft-versus-host responses after intestinal transplantation (dated by TCRdb to the early 2020s). With regard to the full study: Recipients received multivisceral, liver-intestinal, or isolated intestinal transplants. A peak of at least 4% donor T cells among recipient peripheral blood mononuclear cells was the definition used for donor T cell macrochimerism. Graft-versus-host and host-versus-graft alloreactive T cell clones were tracked in the graft, circulation and bone marrow after intestinal transplantation using bulk TCR-beta CDR3 sequencing. To identify alloreactive clones, pre-transplant mixed lymphocyte reaction products were sequenced and then compared with unstimulated pre-transplant donor and recipient T cells. Rather than being sequenced by the commercial service, samples from a few later patients were sequenced in-house on an Illumina MiSeq and processed with MiXCR. Every recipient was given anti-thymocyte globulin induction, then maintenance tacrolimus and steroids for 3 to 4 years. Of the 20 to 25 intestinal transplant recipients enrolled in the cohort, one of whom was a retransplant, a few patients without pretransplant specimens were excluded.

This clone was seen just once. Its binding antigen is unknown. No base quality values were provided; no much bigger clone lies one nucleotide off. Relative to germline, V is 3 bases shorter and J is 0 bases shorter, with 7 bases between their ends. CDR1 and CDR2 were assigned from the germline V gene as SGHTA and FQGTGA. Measured from the cysteine to the phenylalanine, the CDR3 is 14 residues long. This entry keeps only the CDR3 DNA: 42 bases, framed from base 1. Study-wide findings and limitations: Conclusions were limited by the relatively low number and heterogeneity of intestinal transplant patients. GvH clones turned up in recipient bone marrow, with some appearing earlier in ileal mucosa or blood, a pattern consistent with an intestinal mucosal origin. Peak levels of circulating GvH clones were associated with declines in HvG clones early after transplant. In patients with donor T cell macrochimerism, the allografts had high GvH to HvG T cell clonal ratios.

Library preparation used the immunoSEQ multiplex PCR assay. For most patients, genomic DNA was isolated using the Qiagen DNeasy Blood and Tissue Kit and was shipped frozen to Adaptive Biotechnologies for TCR sequencing. For most patients, high-throughput TCR-beta CDR3 sequencing of genomic DNA was performed by Adaptive Biotechnologies. The authors' analysis ran thus. TCR sequencing data were retrieved from Adaptive's ImmunoSEQ software for 15 to 20 patients, whereas a few other patients were processed with MiXCR and VDJtools. To correct CD4 versus CD8 sorting errors, any sequence found in both subsets at a frequency ratio below 5:1 was removed. CDR3 nucleotide sequences shared between donor and recipient were removed because the origin of such sequences could not be assigned. Alloreactive clones required at least 2-fold expansion over unstimulated cells and minimum CFSE-low frequency of 0.002% (template counts) or 0.001% (read counts). Mappable clones were those detected in sequenced pre-transplant spleen, lymph node, or MLR CFSE-low populations of the donor or recipient. Cumulative frequency of alloreactive clones was calculated as a percentage of all sequences weighted by copy number. The immuneACCESS repertoire file appears here via TCRdb, limited to in-frame rearrangements. These files lack a portion of the clones; in checked studies, under half of the deficit traces to unresolved V genes, and the cause of the others is not known. That table is the source of V, J and clone size, and D and trimming were worked out from the DNA. For this sample there are 90,000 to 150,000 clones; over 85% appear just once. The ten largest account for roughly 0.11% of the sample.

What this sample's time point label stands for: cells obtained before transplantation from donor or recipient. CD3+CD4+ and CD3+CD8+ populations were FACS-sorted from unstimulated pre-transplant donor and recipient cells taken from spleen or lymph nodes. The receptor was isolated from a human donor who received an intestinal transplant. The receptor chain draws on TRBV7-3 and TRBJ2-3, with the D segment identity uncertain. The source material was unstimulated CD4+ T cells sorted from spleen or lymph node cells, sampled before intestinal transplant. The DNA reads as follows: TGTGCCAGCAGCTTTCGAGTTAGCACAGATACGCAGTATTTT. It specifies CASSFRVSTDTQYF.